What follows are 29 T cell receptor beta chains derived from one specimen sequenced in a study of regulatory T cells in long-lasting Graves disease. Library construction for TCR beta used iRepertoire HTBI primers and Arm-PCR of CDR3 regions. TCRdb reprocessed the multiplex PCR reads via MiXCR and lists one record per CDR3 protein. The sample holds approximately 290,000 distinct CDR3 sequences, roughly a fifth seen once. Regarding time point: persistent/refractory GD, antithyroid drugs over 5 years with positive TRAb. The TCR library used RNA extracted from PBMCs. Specimen: peripheral blood mononuclear cells (PBMCs), collected when the disease was refractory, from a patient treated with antithyroid drugs. The receptors originated from a female donor with Graves disease.

This clonotype came up a few times. The chain is built from TRBV5-6 and TRBJ2-2, with D possibly being TRBD1 or TRBD2 (7 bases each). This CDR3 contains 18 residues. Trimming removed 1 base at V and 6 bases at J, with 22 bases between. Germline V gives CDR1 SGHDT, CDR2 YYEEEE. The CDR3 region is CASSLLGGGGRVAGELFF. The CDR3 region has the DNA TGTGCCAGCAGCTTGCTAGGGGGCGGCGGGAGAGTCGCCGGGGAGCTGTTTTTT. Based on the CDR3 plus reference TRBV5-6 and TRBJ2-2, the full variable domain is DAGVTQSPTHLIKTRGQQVTLRCSPKSGHDTVSWYQQALGQGPQFIFQYYEEEERQRGNFPDRFSGHQFPNYSSELNVNALLLGDSALYLCASSLLGGGGRVAGELFFGEGSRLTVL.

This clonotype was found many times. This chain uses TRBV20-1 with TRBJ1-6, with 7 bases matching TRBD1. The germline gives CDR1 DFQATT, CDR2 SNEGSKA (reference sequence). V lost 6 bases to trimming and J lost 9 bases; unmatched junction nucleotides: 8. CDR3 length: 13 amino acids. The CDR3 spells CSAGDSVVSPLHF. The CDR3 coding sequence is TGCAGTGCAGGGGACAGCGTGGTTTCACCCCTCCACTTT.

The CDR3 sequence: CASSLGAGGEGYTF. CDR3 coding DNA: TGTGCCAGCAGCTTAGGGGCTGGGGGGGAGGGCTACACCTTC. The chain combines TRBV7-8 with TRBJ1-2; maybe TRBD1 (5 bases). V was pared by 1 base and J by 8 bases, with 14 bases between. The germline V gene encodes CDR1 SGHVS and CDR2 FQNEAQ. CDR3 length: 14 residues.

This clonotype showed up many times. This chain uses TRBV28 with TRBJ1-1; D is perhaps TRBD1 (6 bases). CDR3 length: 14 residues. With 8 bases removed from V and 4 bases from J, the gap between germline ends came to 17 bases. Germline CDR1 MDHEN, CDR2 SYDVKM. CDR3 in amino acids: CASGGGRSVTEAFF. The CDR3 DNA reads TGTGCCAGCGGGGGCGGTCGGTCGGTCACTGAAGCTTTCTTT.

This chain joins TRBV24-1 and TRBJ2-5; a weak D match, TRBD1 (5 bases). V was clipped by 3 bases and J by 0 bases, with 16 bases between them. Germline V gene sequence: CDR1 KGHDR, CDR2 SFDVKD. This CDR3 has 17 amino acids. The CDR3 region has the DNA TGTGCCACCAGTGATACCTCGACAGAAGGGTACCAAGAGACCCAGTACTTC. Amino acid sequence: CATSDTSTEGYQETQYF.

This clonotype was seen more than once but under ten times. The chain combines TRBV30 with TRBJ2-5; 11 positions agree with TRBD1. Germline CDR1 is GTSNPN and CDR2 is SVGIG (reference sequence). Losses at the gene ends were 5 bases for V and 5 bases for J; bases not matched to a gene: 4. The CDR3 loop spans 13 amino acids. The CDR3 loop reads CAWGDRGYETQYF. The DNA of the CDR3 is TGTGCCTGGGGGGACAGGGGGTACGAGACCCAGTACTTC.

At least ten counts were recorded for this clonotype. The V call is TRBV30, the J call TRBJ2-5; 12 nucleotides agree with TRBD2. V gave up 5 bases and J gave up 2 bases; unmatched junction bases: 0. Germline CDR1 reads GTSNPN; CDR2 reads SVGIG (reference sequence). CDR3 length: 13 amino acids. For the CDR3, the DNA is TGTGCCTGGGGGACTAGCGGGCAAGAGACCCAGTACTTC. Translated: CAWGTSGQETQYF.

The chain joins TRBV19 to TRBJ1-2; unclear D gene. Trimming left V 3 bases short and J 2 bases short, with 7 bases between. There are 13 residues in the CDR3. The V gene's germline CDR1 is LNHDA and CDR2 SQIVND (reference sequence). Written as DNA, the CDR3 is TGTGCCAGTAGTATCTTTTTAAACTATGGCTACACCTTC. Translating it yields CASSIFLNYGYTF.

This clonotype showed up many times. The chain recombines TRBV2 with TRBJ2-7; 7 positions match TRBD2. This CDR3 is built from 14 residues. Germline lookup yields CDR1 SNHLY and CDR2 FYNNEI. J was trimmed by 4 bases and V by 6 bases; bases with no gene match: 9. The CDR3, as DNA: TGTGCCAGCAGCAAACTAGAGGGAGGGTACGAGCAGTACTTC. Its translation: CASSKLEGGYEQYF.

The rearrangement links TRBV29-1 to TRBJ1-1; D is possibly TRBD1 (5 bases). Trimming removed 1 base at V and 8 bases at J, with 11 bases between. CDR1 SQVTM and CDR2 ANQGSEA come from the germline V gene. CDR3 length equals 12 residues. In DNA form, the CDR3 reads TGCAGCGTTGAAGGGGGGACGGCAGAAGCTTTCTTT. Translated: CSVEGGTAEAFF.

The chain recombines TRBV5-1 with TRBJ2-7; TRBD2 agrees at 12 bases. With V trimmed by 1 base and J by 7 bases, 3 bases remained unmatched. Germline CDR1 and CDR2: SGHRS and YFSETQ. The CDR3 has 14 amino acids. This chain's CDR3 is CASSLTSGRLEQYF. For the CDR3, the DNA is TGCGCCAGCAGCTTGACTAGCGGGAGGCTAGAGCAGTACTTC. The full variable domain, in which reference TRBV5-1 and TRBJ2-7 provide the parts outside the CDR3, is KAGVTQTPRYLIKTRGQQVTLSCSPISGHRSVSWYQQTPGQGLQFLFEYFSETQRNKGNFPGRFSGRQFSNSRSEMNVSTLELGDSALYLCASSLTSGRLEQYFGPGTRLTVT.

Many counts were recorded for this clonotype. The chain links TRBV6-1 to TRBJ1-2, with a possible D match to TRBD1 (5 bases). Germline values: CDR1 MNHNS, CDR2 SASEGT. The V end lost 8 bases, the J end lost 4 bases, and 11 bases lay between the germline ends. The CDR3 contains 12 residues. This chain's CDR3 is CASRRRGYGYTF. The CDR3 coding sequence is TGTGCCAGCCGAAGGAGGGGCTATGGCTACACCTTC.

This clonotype has a handful of counts. The V gene is TRBV27, the J gene TRBJ2-5; a weak D match, TRBD1 (6 bases). The CDR3 totals 14 residues. V lost 4 bases to trimming and J lost 5 bases, with 14 bases between them. Germline loops: CDR1 MNHEY, CDR2 SMNVEV (reference sequence). CDR3 loop: CASSSPGERETQYF. The CDR3 DNA follows: TGTGCCAGCAGTTCACCAGGGGAACGGGAGACCCAGTACTTC.

This clonotype has ten or more counts. The chain couples TRBV28 to TRBJ2-5; weak D call: TRBD2 (5 bases). The CDR3 is 13 residues long. Trimming shortened V by 8 bases and J by 3 bases, and 13 bases separated the two germline ends. Looked up from germline, CDR1 is MDHEN and CDR2 is SYDVKM. In DNA, the CDR3 is TGTGCCAGCTCGAGGAGGATTGAAGAGACCCAGTACTTC. Translating gives CASSRRIEETQYF.

The genes are TRBV28 and TRBJ2-2; maybe TRBD1 (5 bases). Germline CDR1 is MDHEN and CDR2 is SYDVKM. V was cut by 2 bases and J by 2 bases, with 9 bases left in between. The CDR3 spans 15 residues. The CDR3 region is CASSLETVNTGELFF. In DNA, the CDR3 is TGTGCCAGCAGTTTAGAGACAGTCAACACCGGGGAGCTGTTTTTT.

This clonotype was seen at least ten times. The rearrangement links TRBV7-9 to TRBJ2-5, with D unresolved. The germline V gene encodes CDR1 SEHNR and CDR2 FQNEAQ (reference sequence). This CDR3 has 13 amino acids. Between the trimmed V and J ends, which lost 1 base and 5 bases, there was a span of 8 bases. CDR3 DNA sequence: TGTGCCAGCAGCTTAGATTTGTTGGAGACCCAGTACTTC. Protein: CASSLDLLETQYF.

At least ten counts were recorded for this clonotype. This rearrangement joins TRBV9 to TRBJ2-7, with TRBD2 as a possible D gene (5 bases). V was trimmed by 6 bases and J by 5 bases, leaving 15 bases between them. The CDR3 spans 13 residues. In germline, CDR1 is SGDLS, CDR2 YYNGEE. CDR3 coding DNA: TGTGCCAGCACCCGCGGATGGGGAGACGAGCAGTACTTC. This gives the protein CASTRGWGDEQYF.

Regarding this clonotype: The germline gene is not matched at one end of the junction; a read error may be the cause. The V and J genes are TRBV6-2 or TRBV6-3 and TRBJ2-7; TRBD1 matches at 10 bases. Germline V gives CDR1 MNHEY, CDR2 SVGEGT. The CDR3 has 15 residues. This CDR3 reads CASSWSDRGPYEQCF. The CDR3 DNA reads TGTGCCAGCAGCTGGAGTGACAGGGGGCCCTACGAGCAGTGCTTC.

Many counts were recorded for this clonotype. The chain has TRBV28 and TRBJ1-1, with no clear D. V was clipped by 5 bases and J by 4 bases, with 14 bases between them. Germline assignment: CDR1 MDHEN and CDR2 SYDVKM. The CDR3 has 14 residues. CDR3: CASSALKRPTEAFF. DNA of the CDR3: TGTGCCAGCAGTGCCCTAAAGAGGCCCACTGAAGCTTTCTTT.

This clonotype showed up many times. The rearrangement links TRBV6-5 to TRBJ2-7, with 11 positions matching TRBD2. Per the germline V gene, CDR1 is MNHEY and CDR2 is SVGAGI. Losses at the gene ends were 4 bases for V and 11 bases for J; bases not matched to a gene: 4. The CDR3 extends over 12 amino acids. The CDR3 DNA sequence: TGTGCCAGCAGTTCTACTAGCGGGAGAAAGTACTTC. Translating it yields CASSSTSGRKYF.

This clonotype was found many times. The rearrangement links TRBV6-1 to TRBJ2-6; D unresolved. CDR1 and CDR2 (germline): MNHNS, SASEGT. This CDR3 has 11 amino acids. Between the trimmed V and J ends, which lost 8 bases and 4 bases, there was a span of 3 bases. CDR3 sequence: CASSGANVLTF. The CDR3 DNA sequence: TGTGCCAGCTCGGGGGCCAACGTCCTGACTTTC.

The rearrangement links TRBV10-3 to TRBJ2-1; D perhaps matches TRBD1 (6 bases). The V end lost 0 bases, the J end lost 6 bases, and 18 bases lay between the germline ends. CDR3 length: 17 residues. Germline lookup yields CDR1 ENHRY and CDR2 SYGVKD. The CDR3 sequence: CAISESGLTGKANEQFF. The CDR3 nucleotides read TGTGCCATCAGTGAGTCGGGTCTAACAGGGAAGGCCAATGAGCAGTTCTTC.

The genes are TRBV15 and TRBJ2-3; D not certain. Germline assignment: CDR1 LNHNV and CDR2 YYDKDF (reference sequence). The germline V and J ends were trimmed by 0 bases and 6 bases, with 10 bases remaining between them. CDR3 length equals 14 residues. This chain's CDR3 is CATSRDRSWDTQYF. The CDR3 region has the DNA TGTGCCACCAGCAGAGATCGCAGTTGGGATACGCAGTATTTT.

This clonotype was recorded a few times. The chain's CDR3 is CASSDSGTGGNTIYF. The CDR3 DNA reads as TGTGCCAGCAGTGATTCCGGGACAGGAGGAAACACCATATATTTT. The V call is TRBV6-1, the J call TRBJ1-3, with 8 bases lining up with TRBD1. Trimming took 3 bases from V and 4 from J; bases not matched to a gene: 5. The CDR3 runs 15 residues. Germline-derived CDR1 and CDR2 are MNHNS and SASEGT.

This clonotype was seen at least ten times. The chain has TRBV7-9 and TRBJ2-7; 7 bases are a match to TRBD1. Losses at the gene ends were 7 bases for V and 5 bases for J; bases not matched to a gene: 14. This CDR3 contains 15 residues. CDR1 and CDR2 from the germline V gene are SEHNR and FQNEAQ (reference sequence). This chain's CDR3 is CASIGQGGGGNEQYF. The DNA of the CDR3 is TGTGCCAGCATTGGCCAAGGGGGCGGTGGTAACGAGCAGTACTTC.

Only a few counts were recorded for this clonotype. This chain connects TRBV5-1 to TRBJ2-5, with D hard to call. Per germline, CDR1 SGHRS and CDR2 YFSETQ. Trimming left V 1 base short and J 1 base short, with 20 bases between. The CDR3 is made up of 18 amino acids. The CDR3 bases are TGCGCCAGCAGCTTGTCTAGGGTAGTACGCCTACCCCAAGAGACCCAGTACTTC. Translation gives CASSLSRVVRLPQETQYF.

This clonotype appeared many times. The J gene is TRBJ1-5, the V gene TRBV12-3 or TRBV12-4, with a tentative D call TRBD1 (5 bases). The V end was cut by 2 bases, the J end by 4 bases, with 9 bases between. The CDR3 consists of 14 residues. This chain's CDR3 is CASSLRTHNQPQHF. CDR3 sequence (DNA): TGTGCCAGCAGTTTACGGACACATAATCAGCCCCAGCATTTT.

In regard to this clonotype: A read error may explain this, as a much larger clone is one base away. The chain joins TRBV18 to TRBJ2-7, with D hard to call. The CDR3 runs to 12 residues. Germline-derived CDR1 and CDR2 are KGHSH and LQKENI. The CDR3 nucleotides are TGTGTCAGCTCACGAGAATCGGGCGAGCAGTACTTC. This gives the protein CVSSRESGEQYF.

This clonotype was observed at least ten times. The gene calls are TRBV27 and TRBJ1-6; D is unclear. The CDR3 is 14 amino acids. Germline values: CDR1 MNHEY, CDR2 SMNVEV (reference sequence). V gave up 11 bases and J gave up 9 bases, with 20 bases separating them. Here the CDR3 DNA reads TGTGCCGCACGACCCGGAGGGTTCGGTTCACCCCTCCACTTT. Translated: CAARPGGFGSPLHF.